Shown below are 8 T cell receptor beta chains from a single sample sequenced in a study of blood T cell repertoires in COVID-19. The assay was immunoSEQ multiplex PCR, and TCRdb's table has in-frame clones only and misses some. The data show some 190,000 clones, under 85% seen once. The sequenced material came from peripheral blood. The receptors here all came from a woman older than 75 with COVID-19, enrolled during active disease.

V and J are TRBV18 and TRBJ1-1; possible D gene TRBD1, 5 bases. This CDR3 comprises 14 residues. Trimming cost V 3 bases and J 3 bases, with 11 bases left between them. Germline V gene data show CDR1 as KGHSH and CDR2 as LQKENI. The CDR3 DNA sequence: TGTGCCAGCTCACCGTCAGACAGAGACACTGAAGCTTTCTTT. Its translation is CASSPSDRDTEAFF.

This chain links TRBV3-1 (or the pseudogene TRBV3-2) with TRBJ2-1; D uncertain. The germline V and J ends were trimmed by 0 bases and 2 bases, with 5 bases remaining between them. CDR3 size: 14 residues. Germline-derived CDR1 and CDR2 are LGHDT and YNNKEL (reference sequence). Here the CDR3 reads CASSQERAYNEQFF. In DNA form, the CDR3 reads TGTGCCAGCAGCCAAGAGAGAGCCTACAATGAGCAGTTCTTC.

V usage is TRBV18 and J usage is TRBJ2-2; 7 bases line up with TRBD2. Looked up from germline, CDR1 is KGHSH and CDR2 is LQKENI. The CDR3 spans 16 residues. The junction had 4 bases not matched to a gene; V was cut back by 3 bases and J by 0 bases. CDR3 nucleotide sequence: TGTGCCAGCTCACCCGGGGGGACTACGAACACCGGGGAGCTGTTTTTT. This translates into CASSPGGTTNTGELFF.

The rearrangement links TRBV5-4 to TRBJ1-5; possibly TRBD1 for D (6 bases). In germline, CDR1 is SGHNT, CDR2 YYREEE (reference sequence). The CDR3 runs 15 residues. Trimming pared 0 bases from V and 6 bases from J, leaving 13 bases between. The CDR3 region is CASSLDAGGGQPQHF. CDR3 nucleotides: TGTGCCAGCAGCTTGGACGCGGGGGGCGGTCAGCCCCAGCATTTT.

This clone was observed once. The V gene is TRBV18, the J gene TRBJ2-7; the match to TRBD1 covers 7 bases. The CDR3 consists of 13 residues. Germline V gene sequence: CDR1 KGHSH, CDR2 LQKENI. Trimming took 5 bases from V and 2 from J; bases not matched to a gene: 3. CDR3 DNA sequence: TGTGCCAGCTCAACGGGACAGACCTACGAGCAGTACTTC. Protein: CASSTGQTYEQYF.

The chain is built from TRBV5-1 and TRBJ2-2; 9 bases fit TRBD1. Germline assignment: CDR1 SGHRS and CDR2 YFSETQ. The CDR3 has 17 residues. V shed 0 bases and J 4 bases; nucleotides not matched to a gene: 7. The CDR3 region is CASSLVVHRGPTGELFF. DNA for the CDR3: TGCGCCAGCAGCTTGGTGGTTCACAGGGGGCCCACCGGGGAGCTGTTTTTT.

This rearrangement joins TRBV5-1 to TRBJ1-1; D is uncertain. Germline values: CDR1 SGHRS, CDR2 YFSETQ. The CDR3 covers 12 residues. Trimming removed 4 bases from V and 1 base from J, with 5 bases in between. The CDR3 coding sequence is TGCGCCAGCAGCGGGCAGAACACTGAAGCTTTCTTT. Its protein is CASSGQNTEAFF.

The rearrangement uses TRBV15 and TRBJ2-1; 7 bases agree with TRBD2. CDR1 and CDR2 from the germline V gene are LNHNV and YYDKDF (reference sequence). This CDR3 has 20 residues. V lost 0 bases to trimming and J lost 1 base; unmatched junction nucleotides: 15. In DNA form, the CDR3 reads TGTGCCACCAGCAGAGAACCCTCCTCCGGGGGGAGGGTTTCCTACAATGAGCAGTTCTTC. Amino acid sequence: CATSREPSSGGRVSYNEQFF.